Below, 18 T cell receptor beta chains from the same sample are listed, as sequenced in a study of blood T cell repertoires in COVID-19. Sequencing was performed with immunoSEQ multiplex PCR; in TCRdb, only in-frame clones are kept and a portion is missing. Found here are 45,000 to 55,000 clones, 88% of them singletons; the top ten hold around 3.2%. The sample consisted of peripheral blood. Receptors originate from a human donor in a cohort sampled during active COVID-19.

The chain recombines TRBV27 with TRBJ2-7; the D is unclear. The CDR3 covers 12 residues. Trimming removed 5 bases at V and 4 bases at J, with 9 bases between. From germline, CDR1 is MNHEY and CDR2 SMNVEV (reference sequence). This CDR3 is CASSPTGYEQYF. CDR3 DNA sequence: TGTGCCAGCAGTCCCACCGGGTACGAGCAGTACTTC.

The rearrangement uses TRBV4-3 and TRBJ2-3; 7 bases map to TRBD1. Germline V gives CDR1 LGHNA, CDR2 YSLEER. This CDR3 has 16 amino acids. V was clipped by 1 base and J by 3 bases; unmatched bases: 7. Here the CDR3 reads CASSQGTGMRTDTQYF. The CDR3 DNA sequence: TGCGCCAGCAGCCAAGGGACAGGCATGAGGACAGATACGCAGTATTTT.

The gene calls are TRBV5-1 and TRBJ2-7; D possibly corresponds to TRBD2 (6 bases). With 4 bases removed from V and 2 bases from J, the gap between germline ends came to 19 bases. The CDR3 runs to 16 residues. Germline V gene data show CDR1 as SGHRS and CDR2 as YFSETQ. The CDR3 DNA reads TGCGCCAGCAGCCTGGGGAGGCGACCTTCAACCTACGAGCAGTACTTC. Translating gives CASSLGRRPSTYEQYF.

V is TRBV6-6 and J is TRBJ1-3; TRBD1 is a possible D gene (5 bases). CDR3 size: 15 residues. CDR1 MNHNY and CDR2 SVGAGI come from the germline V gene (reference sequence). V shed 6 bases and J shed 2 bases, with 14 bases lying between them. The CDR3 loop is CASRESGTTGNTIYF. The CDR3 DNA reads as TGTGCCAGCAGAGAATCAGGGACTACTGGAAACACCATATATTTT.

The chain combines TRBV2 with TRBJ2-3; D unresolved. V shed 2 bases and J shed 0 bases, with 6 bases lying between them. Per the germline V gene, CDR1 is SNHLY and CDR2 is FYNNEI. The CDR3 is 14 amino acids. CDR3 region: CASSEPRSTDTQYF. The CDR3 coding sequence is TGTGCCAGCAGTGAACCCCGGAGCACAGATACGCAGTATTTT.

This rearrangement joins TRBV9 to TRBJ2-1; D remains unclear. Trimming took 4 bases from V and 3 from J, leaving 14 bases between them. The CDR3 has 15 amino acids. Germline-derived CDR1 and CDR2 are SGDLS and YYNGEE. The CDR3 is CASSPRGLGYNEQFF. The CDR3 DNA is TGTGCCAGCAGCCCTCGAGGTTTGGGCTACAATGAGCAGTTCTTC.

The chain uses TRBV4-2 and TRBJ2-2; TRBD1 matches at 11 bases. Losses at the gene ends were 8 bases for V and 5 bases for J; bases not matched to a gene: 16. The germline gives CDR1 LGHNA, CDR2 YNFKEQ. The CDR3 sequence is 18 residues long. CDR3 coding DNA: TGTGCCAGCTCCAAATTAGGACAGGGGGCAGTCGATACCGGGGAGCTGTTTTTT. Protein sequence: CASSKLGQGAVDTGELFF.

The rearrangement joins TRBV7-2 to TRBJ1-1; D gene unclear. Per the germline V gene, CDR1 is SGHTA and CDR2 is FQGNSA. Trimming pared 5 bases from V and 5 bases from J, leaving 15 bases between. The CDR3 covers 14 residues. The CDR3 loop is CASSPRISRTEAFF. The CDR3 coding sequence is TGTGCCAGCAGCCCCAGGATTAGTAGGACTGAAGCTTTCTTT. The full variable domain, in which reference TRBV7-2 and TRBJ1-1 provide the parts outside the CDR3, is GAGVSQSPSNKVTEKGKDVELRCDPISGHTALYWYRQSLGQGLEFLIYFQGNSAPDKSGLPSDRFSAERTGGSVSTLTIQRTQQEDSAVYLCASSPRISRTEAFFGQGTRLTVV.

This sequence joins TRBV2 and TRBJ2-4; D ambiguous. This CDR3 is built from 13 residues. Germline loops: CDR1 SNHLY, CDR2 FYNNEI. Trimming removed 5 bases from V and 5 bases from J, with 10 bases in between. The CDR3 spells CASSFTRENIQYF. DNA for the CDR3: TGTGCCAGCAGTTTTACCCGGGAAAACATTCAGTACTTC.

The rearrangement joins TRBV4-3 to TRBJ2-5, with 9 bases aligning to TRBD1. V shed 4 bases and J 5 bases; nucleotides not matched to a gene: 11. The CDR3 is 16 amino acids. Germline V gives CDR1 LGHNA, CDR2 YSLEER. CDR3 region: CASSPNPGQGGETQYF. In nucleotides, the CDR3 is TGCGCCAGCAGCCCGAACCCGGGACAGGGCGGGGAGACCCAGTACTTC.

The chain carries TRBV2 and TRBJ2-1; 10 bases fit TRBD2. The CDR3 has 17 amino acids. Germline loops: CDR1 SNHLY, CDR2 FYNNEI. Trimming took 8 bases from V and 5 from J; bases not matched to a gene: 15. Written as DNA, the CDR3 is TGTGCCAGCCGCTTCCCCCCTAGCGGGAGATCCAACAATGAGCAGTTCTTC. It specifies CASRFPPSGRSNNEQFF.

In its sample, this clone was seen once. V is TRBV3-1 (or the pseudogene TRBV3-2) and J is TRBJ1-4; D is perhaps TRBD1 (6 bases). Germline V gene lookup returns CDR1 LGHDT and CDR2 YNNKEL (reference sequence). Trimming took off 1 base at V and 3 bases at J, with 12 bases between the two ends. The CDR3 runs to 16 residues. The CDR3 region is CASSQVLGAANEKLFF. CDR3 DNA sequence: TGTGCCAGCAGCCAAGTCCTGGGGGCGGCTAATGAAAAACTGTTTTTT.

The table lists this clone with a few counts. This chain connects TRBV12-5 to TRBJ1-1; D is unresolved. The CDR3 extends over 13 amino acids. V was trimmed by 1 base and J by 3 bases, leaving 6 bases between them. CDR1 LGHNT and CDR2 FRNRAP come from the germline V gene. This CDR3 is CASGLAPDTEAFF. DNA for the CDR3: TGTGCTAGTGGTTTGGCTCCTGACACTGAAGCTTTCTTT.

This clone was detected only once. V usage is TRBV15 and J usage is TRBJ1-2; TRBD1 might be the D (5 bases). Germline loops: CDR1 LNHNV, CDR2 YYDKDF (reference sequence). CDR3 length equals 14 residues. The ends were cut back, 0 bases at V and 6 bases at J, with 11 bases in the middle. The CDR3 sequence: CATSRDWGTDGYTF. The CDR3 DNA reads TGTGCCACCAGCAGAGATTGGGGCACAGATGGCTACACCTTC.

The chain combines TRBV12-5 with TRBJ2-7; TRBD1 agrees at 8 bases. Germline trimming cut 4 bases from V and 6 bases from J; bases unmatched to any gene: 11. CDR3 length: 15 amino acids. The germline CDR1 and CDR2 sequences are LGHNT and FRNRAP. The CDR3 DNA is TGTGCTAGTGGTTCCGACAGGGGCGGTAGGGGCGAGCAGTACTTC. Translation gives CASGSDRGGRGEQYF. Based on the CDR3 plus reference TRBV12-5 and TRBJ2-7, the full variable domain is DARVTQTPRHKVTEMGQEVTMRCQPILGHNTVFWYRQTMMQGLELLAYFRNRAPLDDSGMPKDRFSAEMPDATLATLKIQPSEPRDSAVYFCASGSDRGGRGEQYFGPGTRLTVT.

V usage is TRBV19 and J usage is TRBJ1-1; 9 bases map to TRBD1. The CDR3 has 15 residues. With V trimmed by 4 bases and J by 5 bases, 8 bases remained unmatched. CDR1 is LNHDA and CDR2 is SQIVND in the germline V gene (reference sequence). CDR3 nucleotides: TGTGCCAGTAGTACCCGTCCCGGGACAGGGACTGAAGCTTTCTTT. It yields the protein CASSTRPGTGTEAFF.

The rearrangement joins TRBV9 to TRBJ2-7; D may be TRBD1 (6 bases). Per germline, CDR1 SGDLS and CDR2 YYNGEE. V lost 0 bases to trimming and J lost 0 bases, with 7 bases between them. This CDR3 is 14 amino acids long. The CDR3 loop reads CASSVGQDSYEQYF. Written as DNA, the CDR3 is TGTGCCAGCAGCGTAGGACAGGACTCCTACGAGCAGTACTTC.

This rearrangement joins TRBV24-1 to TRBJ2-5; TRBD1 matches 12 bases. The germline gives CDR1 KGHDR, CDR2 SFDVKD. The trim removed 6 bases at V and 4 bases at J, leaving 5 bases unmatched. The CDR3 runs to 15 residues. CDR3 sequence (DNA): TGTGCCACCAGTCGGGGACAGGGGGCCCGAGAGACCCAGTACTTC. This codes for CATSRGQGARETQYF.